What follows are 5 T cell receptor beta chains derived from one specimen sequenced in a study of PD-1 blockade in classical Hodgkin lymphoma. Time point defined: cycle 4 day 1 (C4D1), after 6 weeks of nivolumab. All patients relapsed after autologous stem cell transplantation, and brentuximab vedotin exposure varied. Assay used: immunoSEQ multiplex PCR; TCRdb lists only in-frame clones, some missing. Among roughly 30,000 clones listed, over 75% were seen once. The sequencing here drew on peripheral blood mononuclear cells (PBMCs), taken before the fourth cycle of nivolumab. The receptors shown here come from a human donor with classical Hodgkin lymphoma.

This sequence joins TRBV19 and TRBJ1-3; D is uncertain. Trimming cost V 1 base and J 1 base, with 11 bases left between them. Germline V gene lookup returns CDR1 LNHDA and CDR2 SQIVND (reference sequence). The CDR3 loop spans 16 amino acids. The CDR3 protein is CASSIVPGRSGNTIYF. The DNA for the CDR3 is TGTGCCAGTAGTATAGTACCAGGTCGGTCTGGAAACACCATATATTTT. Using reference TRBV19 and TRBJ1-3 for the parts outside the CDR3, the full variable domain is DGGITQSPKYLFRKEGQNVTLSCEQNLNHDAMYWYRQDPGQGLRLIYYSQIVNDFQKGDIAEGYSVSREKKESFPLTVTSAQKNPTAFYLCASSIVPGRSGNTIYFGEGSWLTVV.

This clone has just a few counts. The gene calls are TRBV10-3 and TRBJ1-1; possibly TRBD1 for D (5 bases). Per the germline V gene, CDR1 is ENHRY and CDR2 is SYGVKD. The ends were cut back, 9 bases at V and 5 bases at J, with 13 bases in the middle. This CDR3 has 12 amino acids. CDR3 residues: CAMGGARTEAFF. The CDR3 DNA sequence: TGTGCCATGGGAGGGGCGCGGACTGAAGCTTTCTTT.

CDR3: CASSSPRGGGSPTQETQYF. CDR3 nucleotide sequence: TGTGCCAGCAGCTCCCCAAGGGGCGGGGGAAGCCCGACCCAGGAGACCCAGTACTTC. V is TRBV5-6 and J is TRBJ2-5; 7 nucleotides align to TRBD2. The trim removed 3 bases at V and 5 bases at J, leaving 22 bases unmatched. Per the germline V gene, CDR1 is SGHDT and CDR2 is YYEEEE. This CDR3 spans 19 amino acids. Based on the CDR3 plus reference TRBV5-6 and TRBJ2-5, the full variable domain is DAGVTQSPTHLIKTRGQQVTLRCSPKSGHDTVSWYQQALGQGPQFIFQYYEEEERQRGNFPDRFSGHQFPNYSSELNVNALLLGDSALYLCASSSPRGGGSPTQETQYFGPGTRLLVL.

V gene TRBV7-2 combines with J gene TRBJ1-5, with D possibly being TRBD1 (5 bases). The CDR3 covers 15 residues. The germline V and J ends were trimmed by 2 bases and 3 bases, with 11 bases remaining between them. The germline CDR1 and CDR2 sequences are SGHTA and FQGNSA. This chain's CDR3 is CASSLIAGSNQPQHF. The CDR3 coding sequence is TGTGCCAGCAGCTTAATAGCAGGGTCCAATCAGCCCCAGCATTTT.

The chain employs TRBV7-9 and TRBJ1-1; possible D gene TRBD1, 6 bases. Per the germline V gene, CDR1 is SEHNR and CDR2 is FQNEAQ (reference sequence). This CDR3 is built from 15 residues. V gave up 5 bases and J gave up 4 bases, with 17 bases separating them. The CDR3 loop is CASSPDMGGGTEAFF. Written as DNA, the CDR3 is TGTGCCAGCAGCCCCGATATGGGGGGCGGCACTGAAGCTTTCTTT.